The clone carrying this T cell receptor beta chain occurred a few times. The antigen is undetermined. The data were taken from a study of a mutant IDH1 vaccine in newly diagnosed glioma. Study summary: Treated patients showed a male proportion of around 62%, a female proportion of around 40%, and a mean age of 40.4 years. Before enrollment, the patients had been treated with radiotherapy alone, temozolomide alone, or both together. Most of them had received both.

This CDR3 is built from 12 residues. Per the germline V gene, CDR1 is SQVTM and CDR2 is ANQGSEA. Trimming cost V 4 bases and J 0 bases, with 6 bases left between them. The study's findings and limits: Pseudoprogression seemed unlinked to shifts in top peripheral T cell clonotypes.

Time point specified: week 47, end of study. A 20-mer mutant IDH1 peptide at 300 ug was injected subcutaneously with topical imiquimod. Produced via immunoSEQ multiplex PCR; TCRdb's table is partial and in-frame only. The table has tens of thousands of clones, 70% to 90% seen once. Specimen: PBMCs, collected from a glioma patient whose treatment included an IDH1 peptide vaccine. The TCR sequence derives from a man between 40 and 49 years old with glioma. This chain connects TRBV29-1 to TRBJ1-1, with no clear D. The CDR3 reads CSVAHMNTEAFF. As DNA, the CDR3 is TGCAGCGTTGCTCATATGAACACTGAAGCTTTCTTT.